Listed here are 22 T cell receptor beta chains from one sample, sequenced in a study of blood T cells in healthy people across ages. A J-beta primer mix and a sample-barcoded 5' primer were used in a second PCR of roughly 6 to 12 cycles. MiXCR was run by TCRdb on the 5' RACE reads, yielding one entry per CDR3 protein. Of roughly 800,000 distinct CDR3 sequences listed, 55% to 70% are singletons. The source material was blood. The receptors come from a man aged 25 to 40 in good health.

For this clonotype: Germline is not matched at one junction end, which may reflect a read error. The V gene is TRBV6-5, the J gene TRBJ2-3; D is undetermined. The CDR3 has 13 amino acids. CDR1 and CDR2 from the germline V gene are MNHEY and SVGAGI. The CDR3 sequence is CVSRGTSTDTQYF. The CDR3 bases are TGTGTCAGCAGAGGTACTAGCACAGATACGCAGTATTTT.

The rearrangement uses TRBV10-2 and TRBJ2-7; 7 bases fit TRBD2. Trimming removed 5 bases from V and 6 bases from J; junction bases left unmatched: 16. The CDR3 has 16 amino acids. Germline assignment: CDR1 WSHSY and CDR2 SAAADI. The CDR3 DNA sequence: TGCGCCAGCAGTCCCCCGGGAGGCTCCCATGGGGGCGAGCAGTACTTC. Translating gives CASSPPGGSHGGEQYF.

A few counts support this clonotype. This chain joins TRBV7-2 and TRBJ2-5; 7 nucleotides match TRBD1. Trimming at V came to 2 bases and at J to 2 bases, leaving 5 bases not matched to a gene. Germline CDR1 and CDR2: SGHTA and FQGNSA. There are 15 residues in the CDR3. The CDR3: CASSLMATGQETQYF. The CDR3 DNA reads TGTGCCAGCAGCTTAATGGCGACAGGGCAAGAGACCCAGTACTTC. The full variable domain, completed using reference TRBV7-2 and TRBJ2-5, is GAGVSQSPSNKVTEKGKDVELRCDPISGHTALYWYRQSLGQGLEFLIYFQGNSAPDKSGLPSDRFSAERTGGSVSTLTIQRTQQEDSAVYLCASSLMATGQETQYFGPGTRLLVL.

This chain's CDR3 is CASSSPGTANYGYTF. CDR3 nucleotides: TGTGCCAGCAGCTCCCCCGGGACAGCTAACTATGGCTACACCTTC. The chain links TRBV7-2 to TRBJ1-2, with 7 bases matching TRBD1. Looked up from germline, CDR1 is SGHTA and CDR2 is FQGNSA. The CDR3 spans 15 residues. V dropped 4 bases and J dropped 0; count of bases not matched to a gene: 5.

J is TRBJ1-2 and V is TRBV14; D call uncertain. CDR3 length: 13 amino acids. Germline CDR1 is SGHDN and CDR2 is FVKESK. V gave up 5 bases and J gave up 5 bases, with 12 bases separating them. Here the CDR3 reads CASSNNGPYGYTF. CDR3 nucleotides: TGTGCCAGCAGCAATAACGGACCATATGGCTACACCTTC.

V and J are TRBV7-9 and TRBJ1-5; D may be TRBD1 (6 bases). CDR1 and CDR2 from the germline V gene are SEHNR and FQNEAQ (reference sequence). The CDR3 sequence is 14 residues long. V was trimmed by 4 bases and J by 5 bases, leaving 12 bases between them. For the CDR3, the DNA is TGTGCCAGCAGCTCCGAAGACAGGTATCAGCCCCAGCATTTT. Protein sequence: CASSSEDRYQPQHF.

V and J are TRBV6-5 and TRBJ2-4; D may be TRBD1 (5 bases). The end of the DNA fits TRBJ2-7 better, so the J call may be wrong. The CDR3 is made up of 16 amino acids. CDR1 MNHEY and CDR2 SVGAGI come from the germline V gene. The CDR3 sequence: CASSYSLAGRGYEQYF. The CDR3 region has the DNA TGTGCCAGCAGTTACTCTCTGGCAGGGCGAGGTTACGAGCAGTACTTC.

The chain is built from TRBV4-2 and TRBJ1-1, with D unclear. The CDR3 has 13 amino acids. In germline, CDR1 is LGHNA, CDR2 YNFKEQ. Between the trimmed V and J ends, which lost 3 bases and 11 bases, there was a span of 16 bases. The CDR3 loop reads CASSQYVGEVAFF. The CDR3 bases are TGTGCCAGCAGCCAGTACGTGGGAGAAGTGGCTTTCTTT.

This clonotype has only a few counts. The rearrangement links TRBV10-3 to TRBJ1-2; D remains ambiguous. The CDR3 totals 11 residues. In germline, CDR1 is ENHRY, CDR2 SYGVKD. V lost 6 bases and J 5 bases, leaving 7 bases between the germline ends. The CDR3 is CAIRSDYGYTF. The CDR3 DNA reads TGTGCCATCAGGAGTGATTATGGCTACACCTTC.

The CDR3, as DNA: TGTGCCAGCTTAGGCGGCGCTGAACAAAAGGGCAATGAGCAGTTCTTC. Translating gives CASLGGAEQKGNEQFF. The chain has TRBV28 and TRBJ2-1; D is undetermined. Trimming removed 8 bases at V and 6 bases at J, with 23 bases between. This CDR3 is built from 16 residues. Per germline, CDR1 MDHEN and CDR2 SYDVKM.

In its sample, this clonotype was seen a few times. The V and J genes are TRBV3-1 and TRBJ2-1, with 13 bases that match TRBD2. After removal of 1 base from V and 3 bases from J, the junction contained 3 bases not matched to a gene. The CDR3 is 17 amino acids. CDR1 is LGHDT, CDR2 YNNKEL, per germline (reference sequence). CDR3 coding DNA: TGTGCCAGCAGCCAAGCAACTAGCGGGAGGGTCTACAATGAGCAGTTCTTC. It encodes CASSQATSGRVYNEQFF.

V gene TRBV5-1 combines with J gene TRBJ2-5; D gene ambiguous. Looked up from germline, CDR1 is SGHRS and CDR2 is YFSETQ. The CDR3 totals 14 residues. V gave up 0 bases and J gave up 5 bases, with 11 bases separating them. In nucleotides, the CDR3 is TGCGCCAGCAGCTTGGGGTCACTCGGGGAGACCCAGTACTTC. This encodes CASSLGSLGETQYF.

This clonotype came up once. This chain uses TRBV6-2 or TRBV6-3 with TRBJ2-3, with a tentative D call TRBD2 (6 bases). Trimming took 7 bases from V and 2 from J, leaving 16 bases between them. The CDR3 runs 15 residues. The germline gives CDR1 MNHEY, CDR2 SVGEGT. CDR3 nucleotide sequence: TGTGCCAGCACCCCTTACTCTAGCGCCACAGATACGCAGTATTTT. Translated, it gives CASTPYSSATDTQYF.

The rearrangement uses TRBV27 and TRBJ2-7, with unresolved D. The CDR3 runs to 15 residues. Germline CDR1 and CDR2: MNHEY and SMNVEV (reference sequence). Deletions cut 3 bases from V and 7 bases from J, with 19 bases between. The CDR3 sequence: CASSLWGTRANEQYF. CDR3 bases: TGTGCCAGCAGTTTGTGGGGAACAAGGGCGAATGAGCAGTACTTC.

The chain has TRBV13 and TRBJ2-5, with 11 bases lining up with TRBD1. The CDR3 length is 14 residues. The V segment lost 5 bases and the J segment 11 bases; nucleotides outside the gene matches: 10. Germline values: CDR1 PRHDT, CDR2 FYEKMQ (reference sequence). The CDR3 coding sequence is TGTGCCAGCAGCCGGACAGGGGGCTTCGGTGAGCAGTACTTC. Translation gives CASSRTGGFGEQYF.

This clonotype was seen only a few times. The rearrangement uses TRBV4-3 and TRBJ2-1; a possible D gene is TRBD1 (5 bases). V was clipped by 0 bases and J by 9 bases, with 24 bases between them. There are 18 residues in the CDR3. Germline CDR1 reads LGHNA; CDR2 reads YSLEER. CDR3 amino acids: CASSQDSRAWGNRAEQFF. The CDR3 nucleotides read TGCGCCAGCAGCCAAGATAGCCGGGCATGGGGCAATAGGGCTGAGCAGTTCTTC.

As to this clonotype: Relative to the germline gene, one junction end is altered; a read error may explain this. V gene TRBV7-9 combines with J gene TRBJ1-2, with a possible D match to TRBD1 (6 bases). CDR3 length equals 14 residues. From germline, CDR1 is SEHNR and CDR2 FQNEAQ (reference sequence). This chain's CDR3 is CASSVAGQQNGYTF. CDR3 coding DNA: TGTGCCAGCAGCGTAGCCGGACAGCAAAATGGCTACACCTTC. Full variable domain (missing parts from reference TRBV7-9 and TRBJ1-2): DTGVSQNPRHKITKRGQNVTFRCDPISEHNRLYWYRQTLGQGPEFLTYFQNEAQLEKSRLLSDRFSAERPKGSFSTLEIQRTEQGDSAMYLCASSVAGQQNGYTFGSGTRLTVV.

The chain combines TRBV3-1 with TRBJ1-2, with D hard to call. The CDR3 runs 14 residues. Germline CDR1 and CDR2: LGHDT and YNNKEL (reference sequence). Trimming stripped 1 base from V and 5 bases from J, with 11 bases between. The CDR3 loop is CASSQGYPLYGYTF. The CDR3 DNA reads TGTGCCAGCAGCCAAGGATATCCGCTTTATGGCTACACCTTC. Full variable domain (remainder filled in from reference TRBV3-1 and TRBJ1-2): DTAVSQTPKYLVTQMGNDKSIKCEQNLGHDTMYWYKQDSKKFLKIMFSYNNKELIINETVPNRFSPKSPDKAHLNLHINSLELGDSAVYFCASSQGYPLYGYTFGSGTRLTVV.

The rearrangement joins TRBV27 to TRBJ1-1; D remains ambiguous. CDR3 length equals 18 residues. The germline CDR1 and CDR2 sequences are MNHEY and SMNVEV (reference sequence). Trimming pared 0 bases from V and 0 bases from J, leaving 17 bases between. CDR3: CASSLSPYTDYMNTEAFF. CDR3 coding DNA: TGTGCCAGCAGTTTATCGCCTTACACGGACTACATGAACACTGAAGCTTTCTTT.

The chain uses TRBV10-3 and TRBJ2-4; D could derive from TRBD1 or TRBD2 (5 bases each). V was shortened by 3 bases and J by 13 bases, with 16 bases between the two germline ends. CDR3 length: 13 residues. Germline CDR1 is ENHRY and CDR2 is SYGVKD. The CDR3 is CAISEESGSEQYF. Here the CDR3 DNA reads TGTGCCATCAGTGAAGAGTCAGGGAGTGAGCAGTACTTC.

J is TRBJ2-7 and V is TRBV29-1; possibly TRBD2 for D (5 bases). Trimming stripped 8 bases from V and 1 base from J, with 15 bases between. The CDR3 covers 13 residues. The V gene's germline CDR1 is SQVTM and CDR2 ANQGSEA. The CDR3 loop reads CSRSYCGSYEQYF. The CDR3 DNA reads as TGCAGCCGAAGCTACTGCGGGTCCTACGAGCAGTACTTC.

The genes are TRBV3-1 and TRBJ1-1; D remains ambiguous. The germline V gene encodes CDR1 LGHDT and CDR2 YNNKEL (reference sequence). The CDR3 has 15 amino acids. Trimming removed 1 base at V and 1 base at J, with 10 bases between. The CDR3 region is CASSQVSRKNTEAFF. CDR3 DNA: TGTGCCAGCAGCCAAGTTTCCCGGAAGAACACTGAAGCTTTCTTT. The variable domain in full, completed from reference TRBV3-1 and TRBJ1-1, reads DTAVSQTPKYLVTQMGNDKSIKCEQNLGHDTMYWYKQDSKKFLKIMFSYNNKELIINETVPNRFSPKSPDKAHLNLHINSLELGDSAVYFCASSQVSRKNTEAFFGQGTRLTVV.